A single T cell receptor beta chain is shown here with its context. These data belong to a study of blood T cell repertoires in COVID-19. Study information: Sources were T cells, B-cell-depleted T cells, or PBMCs; the material itself was cDNA or gDNA.

In the authors' methods: Amplified reference gene primers provided the basis for estimating nucleated cell counts. Here immunoSEQ multiplex PCR was the method, and the copy in TCRdb shows in-frame clones only, minus some. V, J and clone size derive from that table, while D and trimming were established from the DNA sequence. Among 40,000 or so clones listed, approximately 85% were seen once. CDR1 LNHDA and CDR2 SQIVND come from the germline V gene (reference sequence). The CDR3 has 13 residues. V was pared by 1 base and J by 9 bases, with 10 bases between. This sequence originates from a human donor in a cohort sampled during active COVID-19. The sample taken for sequencing was peripheral blood. The chain is built from TRBV19 and TRBJ2-1; possibly TRBD2 for D (6 bases). The CDR3 spells CASSIVSGSEQFF. The CDR3 DNA reads TGTGCCAGTAGTATAGTGTCCGGGAGTGAGCAGTTCTTC.